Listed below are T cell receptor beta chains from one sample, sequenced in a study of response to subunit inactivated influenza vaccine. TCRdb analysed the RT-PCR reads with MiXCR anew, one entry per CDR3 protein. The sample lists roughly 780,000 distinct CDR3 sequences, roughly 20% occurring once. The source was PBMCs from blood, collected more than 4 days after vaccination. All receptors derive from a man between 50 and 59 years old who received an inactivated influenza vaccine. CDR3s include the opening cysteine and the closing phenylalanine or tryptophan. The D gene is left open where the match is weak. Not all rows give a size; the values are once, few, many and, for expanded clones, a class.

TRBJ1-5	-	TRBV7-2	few	TGTGCCAGCAGCTTAGTTGGAGGTATAAGCAATCAGCCCCAGCATTTT	CASSLVGGISNQPQHF
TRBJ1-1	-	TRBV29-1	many	TGCAGCGGTAAACAGGGAACGATGAACACTGAAGCTTTCTTT	CSGKQGTMNTEAFF
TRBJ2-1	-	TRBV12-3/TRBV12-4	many	TGTGCCAGCACCCCAGGGGGGAATGAGCAGTTCTTC	CASTPGGNEQFF
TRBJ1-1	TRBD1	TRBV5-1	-	TGCGACAGCAGCTCTACTGGACAGGGAAGGACTGAAGCTTTCTTT	CDSSSTGQGRTEAFF
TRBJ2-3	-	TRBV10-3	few	TGTGCCATCAAAAATTCCACAGATACGCAGTATTTT	CAIKNSTDTQYF
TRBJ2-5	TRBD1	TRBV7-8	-	TGTGCCAGCAGCAAACACAGGGGTAGGGTGATGGAGACCCAGTACTTC	CASSKHRGRVMETQYF
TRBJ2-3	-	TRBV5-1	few	TGCGCCAGCGGCGATCTCTGGTCGGATACGCAGTATTTT	CASGDLWSDTQYF
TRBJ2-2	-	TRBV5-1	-	TGCGCCAGCAGCTATCACAGGGAGAACGGGGAGCTGTTTTTT	CASSYHRENGELFF
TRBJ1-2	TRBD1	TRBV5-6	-	TGTGCCAGCAGCACCCCGGGACAGAACTATGGCTACACCTTC	CASSTPGQNYGYTF
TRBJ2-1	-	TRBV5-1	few	TGCGCCAGCAGCCCGACGGTGCGCTCCTACAATGAGCAGTTCTTC	CASSPTVRSYNEQFF
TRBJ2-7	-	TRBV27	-	TGTGCCAGCACCTCCCGGTCCAGGGGTAAATACGAGCAGTACTTC	CASTSRSRGKYEQYF
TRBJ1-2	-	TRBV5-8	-	TGTGCCAGCAGCTTGGGATATAGTGACTATGGCTACACCTTC	CASSLGYSDYGYTF
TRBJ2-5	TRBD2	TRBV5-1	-	TGCGCCAGCAGCTCTTCTAGCGGGGGCACCCAAGAGACCCAGTACTTC	CASSSSSGGTQETQYF
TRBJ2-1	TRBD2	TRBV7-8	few	TGTGCCAGCAGCCAACCGGGCCGGGGGGTGGAGCAGTTCTTC	CASSQPGRGVEQFF
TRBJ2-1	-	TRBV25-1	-	TGTGCCAGTGGGGCAGGCAATGAGCAGTTCTTC	CASGAGNEQFF
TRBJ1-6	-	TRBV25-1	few	TGTGCCAGCAGTGCGGACAGTCGGAATTCACCCCTCCACTTT	CASSADSRNSPLHF
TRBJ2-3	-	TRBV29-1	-	TGCAGCGTTGAAGTCGGTTGGGAGACGGGGACAGATACGCAGTATTTT	CSVEVGWETGTDTQYF
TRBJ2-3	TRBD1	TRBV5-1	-	TGCGCCAGCAGCCCCGGGGACAGGGGAACAGATACGCAGTATTTT	CASSPGDRGTDTQYF
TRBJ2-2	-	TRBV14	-	TGTGCCAGCAGCCGACCAGGGCCCGGGGAGCTGTTTTTT	CASSRPGPGELFF
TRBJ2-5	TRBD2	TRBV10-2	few	TGCGCCAGCAGTGTTGGACTAGCGGGGGCAATCCAAGAGACCCAGTACTTC	CASSVGLAGAIQETQYF
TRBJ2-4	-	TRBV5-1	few	TGCGCCAGCTCAGGGGGGGCAGCCAAAAACATTCAGTACTTC	CASSGGAAKNIQYF
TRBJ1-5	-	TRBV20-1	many	TGCAGTGCTGCAGAACCGACAGGTTTCAATCAGCCCCAGCATTTT	CSAAEPTGFNQPQHF
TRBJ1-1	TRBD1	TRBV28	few	TGTGCCAGCATCAAAAACAGGGGAAATTCGCCCGAAGCTTTCTTT	CASIKNRGNSPEAFF
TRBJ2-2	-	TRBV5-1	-	TGCGCCAGCAGCTCAGGACCCGGCACCGGGGAGCTGTTTTTT	CASSSGPGTGELFF
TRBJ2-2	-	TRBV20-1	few	TGCAGTGCTAGAGACGGGGGGCCGCGCACCGGGGAGCTGTTTTTT	CSARDGGPRTGELFF
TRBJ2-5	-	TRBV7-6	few	TGTGCCAGCAGCTTAAACCGAGACCTCCAAGAGACCCAGTACTTC	CASSLNRDLQETQYF
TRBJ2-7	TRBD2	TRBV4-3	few	TGCGCCAGCAGCCAAGATTTGAGAGGACTAGCAAACTACGAGCAGTACTTC	CASSQDLRGLANYEQYF
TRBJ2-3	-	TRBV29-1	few	TGCAGCGTGGGGTTCTATTCTACAATCACAGATACGCAGTATTTT	CSVGFYSTITDTQYF
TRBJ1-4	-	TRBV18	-	TGTGCCAGCTCACCTGAGATCCTCCGGGGTGAAAAACTGTTTTTT	CASSPEILRGEKLFF
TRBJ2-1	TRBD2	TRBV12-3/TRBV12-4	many	TGTGCCAGCAGGCTAGCGGGAAGGCCCTACAATGAGCAGTTCTTC	CASRLAGRPYNEQFF
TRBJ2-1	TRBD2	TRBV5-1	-	TGCGCCAGCAGCTTGAGTTTAGGACTAGCGGGAAGGAGCTCCTACAATGAGCAGTTCTTC	CASSLSLGLAGRSSYNEQFF
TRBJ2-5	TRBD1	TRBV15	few	TGTGCCACCAGCAGGCAACAGGGGCTACAAGAGACCCAGTACTTC	CATSRQQGLQETQYF
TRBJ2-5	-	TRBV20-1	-	TGCAGTGCTAGAAGAGACAGGCGGCGGTACCAAGAGACCCAGTACTTC	CSARRDRRRYQETQYF
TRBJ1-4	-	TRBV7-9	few	TGTGCCAGCAGCTTAGGATACGGCATAACGCTGTTTTTT	CASSLGYGITLFF
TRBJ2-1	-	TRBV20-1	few	TGCAGTGCTAGTGATTTCGAGGGGCCATGGTCCTACAATGAGCAGTTCTTC	CSASDFEGPWSYNEQFF
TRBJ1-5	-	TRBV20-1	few	TGCAGTGCTAGTTCAGGTGGGAACAATCAGCCCCAGCATTTT	CSASSGGNNQPQHF
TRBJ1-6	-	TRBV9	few	TGTGCCAGCAGCGCCGGAAATAGAGACTCACCCCTCCACTTT	CASSAGNRDSPLHF
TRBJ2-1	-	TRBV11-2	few	TGTGCCAGCAGGCGACCAGGGTTCTACAATGAGCAGTTCTTC	CASRRPGFYNEQFF
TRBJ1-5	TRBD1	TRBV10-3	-	TGTGCCACACAAGACAGGGGGAAGGAGCCCCAGCATTTT	CATQDRGKEPQHF
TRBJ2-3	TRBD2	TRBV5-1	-	TGCGCCAGCAGCCCCGTAAGCGGGAGCCTGAATACGCAGTATTTT	CASSPVSGSLNTQYF
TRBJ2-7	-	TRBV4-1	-	TGCGCCAGCAGCCAAGATTACAGGCCTTCCTACGAGCAGTACTTC	CASSQDYRPSYEQYF
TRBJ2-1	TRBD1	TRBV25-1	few	TGTGCCAGCAGTGGAGACAGGGGGCCAAGGAATGAGCAGTTCTTC	CASSGDRGPRNEQFF
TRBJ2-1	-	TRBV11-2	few	TGTGCCAGCAGCTTAGTTCCGGGGGCCTACAATGAGCAGTTCTTC	CASSLVPGAYNEQFF
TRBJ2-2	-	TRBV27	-	TGTGCCAGCAGAAGGATAGGCACCGGGGAGCTGTTTTTT	CASRRIGTGELFF
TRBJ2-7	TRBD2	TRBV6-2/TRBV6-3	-	TGTGCCAGCAGTTACAGCGGGAGGATAGACTACGAGCAGTACTTC	CASSYSGRIDYEQYF
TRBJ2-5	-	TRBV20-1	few	TGCAGTGCTAGAGCTCAAGAGACCCAGTACTTC	CSARAQETQYF
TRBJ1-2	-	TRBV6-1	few	TGTGCCAGCAGAAGGGACGGGAACTATGGCTACACCTTC	CASRRDGNYGYTF
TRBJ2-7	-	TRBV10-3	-	TGTGCCACAATTGGGTCGACAGGAGGAATAGCCTACGAGCAGTACTTC	CATIGSTGGIAYEQYF
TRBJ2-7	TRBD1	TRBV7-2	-	TGTGCCAGCAGCGCGGGACAGGGTTTCGGCTACGAGCAGTACTTC	CASSAGQGFGYEQYF
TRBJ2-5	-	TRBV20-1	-	TGCAGTGCTCGACCCGAGGACTGGAGGAGGTTAGAGACCCAGTACTTC	CSARPEDWRRLETQYF
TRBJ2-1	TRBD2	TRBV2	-	TGTGCCAGCAGTGAACAGCCTAGCGGCCACGGGCCCTACAATGAGCAGTTCTTC	CASSEQPSGHGPYNEQFF
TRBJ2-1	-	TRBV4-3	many	TGCGCCAGCAGCCAAGAAGTAGGGGGCTACAATGAGCAGTTCTTC	CASSQEVGGYNEQFF